The sequence of this T cell receptor (beta chain) was determined in a study of blood T cell repertoires in COVID-19 (dated by TCRdb to 2020 to 2021). For the wider study: Samples covering the acute and convalescent phases of COVID-19 were provided by collaborators in the United States, Italy and Spain. The prospective study material was composed of cDNA or gDNA derived from T cells, B-cell-depleted T cells, or PBMCs. Subjects who had been exposed to COVID-19, were actively infected with it, or had recovered from it provided the deeply sampled blood TCRbeta repertoires that made up the dataset. The repertoires were released in a freely available public database intended as a resource for research on the immune response to SARS-CoV-2. Samples were obtained from the ongoing ImmuneRACE study (first 160 participants) and from roughly 1,300 subjects provided by 6 global collaborators. Sample metadata almost always included a de-identified subject ID, COVID-19 status, age in years and sex. HLA class I and class II types, where available, came from metadata supplied by the sample provider rather than from assay-based typing.

The CDR1 and CDR2 encoded by the germline V gene are SGHTA and FQGNSA. The V and J ends are trimmed by 1 base and 3 bases, leaving 13 bases between them. Taken from cysteine to phenylalanine, the CDR3 has 15 residues. The CDR3 DNA has 45 bases and is translated from base 1. As regards this clone: Its recognized antigen is unknown. There are no base qualities to consult, and no much larger clone falls within one base.

Points the paper makes about the study in general: How much clinical and demographic metadata was included differed by source and by participant, and the metadata was provided uncurated.

TCRbeta CDR3 regions were amplified from genomic DNA using the immunoSEQ Assay, a bias-controlled multiplex PCR. In the authors' own workflow: Nucleated cell counts per sample were estimated from amplification of reference gene primers within the assay. To quantify the absolute abundance of each unique TCRbeta CDR3 rearrangement, sequence reads were collapsed and filtered. For each sample, productive Simpson clonality was calculated as the square root of Simpson's diversity index across productive rearrangements. Held by TCRdb, this immuneACCESS table contains in-frame sequences only and omits some clones. Under half of the omission traces to an unresolved V gene where checked; the cause of the rest is unknown. V, J and clone size are taken as reported in that table, and D and trimming were inferred from the DNA itself. The table for this sample lists about 92,000 clones; around three quarters of them were counted only once. The ten top clones hold 8.7% of the sample.

Samples from volunteer blood donors who had recovered from COVID-19 were contributed by a second Seattle source. The collaborating institutions used their own protocols to collect whole blood in K2EDTA tubes. For TCRbeta analysis, collaborators shipped samples in one of three forms: frozen whole blood, isolated PBMCs, or DNA extracted from either of those sample types. Sequenced sample: peripheral blood. The chain is encoded by TRBV7-2 joined to TRBJ2-7; D gene: possibly TRBD2, on 6 matching bases. The clonotype was recovered from a middle-aged man who had recovered from COVID-19. The CDR3 reads as follows: CASSLGDGGLYEQYF. The DNA sequence is TGTGCCAGCAGCTTAGGAGATGGGGGACTCTACGAGCAGTACTTC.